This TCR beta chain was captured by sequencing in a study of cytomegalovirus exposure and HLA in healthy donors. On this clone: Antigen: not known.

PCR used 60 Vbeta primers and 13 Jbeta primers. Profiled with immunoSEQ multiplex PCR; TCRdb holds only in-frame clones, not every one. Of about 140,000 clones listed, 75% to 80% are singletons. V trimming: 4 bases; J trimming: 5 bases; junction bases outside the gene matches: 11. The CDR3 runs 16 residues. Germline CDR1 and CDR2: SEHNR and FQNEAQ (reference sequence). Study results and limitations: According to the study, roughly 180 TCR beta chains were cytomegalovirus-associated. Across donors, most TCRs were seen rarely, yet some public ones were widespread.

The rearrangement uses TRBV7-9 and TRBJ2-5; the match to TRBD1 covers 9 bases. Material for sequencing was PBMCs. This receptor was taken from a man aged 25-45 years in good health and CMV-seronegative. The CDR3 region is CASSSPRTGGLETQYF. The CDR3 region has the DNA TGTGCCAGCAGCTCGCCCCGAACAGGGGGCCTGGAGACCCAGTACTTC.